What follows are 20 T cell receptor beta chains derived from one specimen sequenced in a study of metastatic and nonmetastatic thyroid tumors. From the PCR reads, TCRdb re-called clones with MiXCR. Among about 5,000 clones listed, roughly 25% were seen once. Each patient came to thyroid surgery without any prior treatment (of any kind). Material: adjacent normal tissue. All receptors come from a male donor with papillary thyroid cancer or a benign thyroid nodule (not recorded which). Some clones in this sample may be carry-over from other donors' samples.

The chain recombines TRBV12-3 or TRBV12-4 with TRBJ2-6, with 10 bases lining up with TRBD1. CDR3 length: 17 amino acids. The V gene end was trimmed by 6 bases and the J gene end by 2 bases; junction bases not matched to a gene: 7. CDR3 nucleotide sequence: TGTGCCAGCAGCCGACAGGGGGCGAGCCCTGGGGCCAACGTCCTGACTTTC. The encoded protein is CASSRQGASPGANVLTF.

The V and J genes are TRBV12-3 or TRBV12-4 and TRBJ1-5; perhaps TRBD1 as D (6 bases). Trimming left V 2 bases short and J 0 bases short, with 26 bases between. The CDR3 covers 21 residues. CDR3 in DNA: TGTGCCAGCAGTTTAATTGTTCAGGGGAGCTCGGGGGCTTATAGCAATCAGCCCCAGCATTTT. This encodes CASSLIVQGSSGAYSNQPQHF.

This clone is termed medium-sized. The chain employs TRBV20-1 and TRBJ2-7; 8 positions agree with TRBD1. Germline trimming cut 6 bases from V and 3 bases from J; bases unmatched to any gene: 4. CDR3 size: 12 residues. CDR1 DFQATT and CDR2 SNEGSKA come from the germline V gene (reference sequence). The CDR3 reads CSANDRGYEQYF. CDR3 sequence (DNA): TGCAGTGCAAACGACAGGGGCTACGAGCAGTACTTC.

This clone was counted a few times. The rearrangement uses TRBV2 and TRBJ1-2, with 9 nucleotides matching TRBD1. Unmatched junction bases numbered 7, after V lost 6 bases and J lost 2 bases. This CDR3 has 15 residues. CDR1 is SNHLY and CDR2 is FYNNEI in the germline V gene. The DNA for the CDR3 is TGTGCCAGCAGCGAGGGACAGGGATGGAACTATGGCTACACCTTC. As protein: CASSEGQGWNYGYTF.

The CDR3, as DNA: TGCGCCAGCAGCATCGGAGGCAATCAGCCCCAGCATTTT. Encoded protein: CASSIGGNQPQHF. The V and J genes are TRBV5-1 and TRBJ1-5; the D is unclear. This CDR3 has 13 residues. Per the germline V gene, CDR1 is SGHRS and CDR2 is YFSETQ. Trimming took off 4 bases at V and 2 bases at J, with 7 bases between the two ends.

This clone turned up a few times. The CDR3 reads CASSVTGGTLGYTF. DNA for the CDR3: TGTGCCAGCAGTGTGACAGGGGGAACGTTGGGCTACACCTTC. The chain recombines TRBV28 with TRBJ1-2; 9 positions agree with TRBD1. V lost 5 bases and J lost 8; bases outside the gene matches: 9. The CDR3 is made up of 14 amino acids. Germline V gene sequence: CDR1 MDHEN, CDR2 SYDVKM.

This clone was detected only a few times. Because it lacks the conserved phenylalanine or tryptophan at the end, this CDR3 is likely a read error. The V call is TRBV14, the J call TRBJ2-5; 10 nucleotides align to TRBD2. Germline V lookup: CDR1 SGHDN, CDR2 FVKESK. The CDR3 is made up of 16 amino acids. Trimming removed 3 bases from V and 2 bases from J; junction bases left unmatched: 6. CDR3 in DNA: TGTGCCAGCAGCCAGCTAGCGGGAGCGTTGCAAGAGACCCAGTACCTC. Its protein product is CASSQLAGALQETQYL.

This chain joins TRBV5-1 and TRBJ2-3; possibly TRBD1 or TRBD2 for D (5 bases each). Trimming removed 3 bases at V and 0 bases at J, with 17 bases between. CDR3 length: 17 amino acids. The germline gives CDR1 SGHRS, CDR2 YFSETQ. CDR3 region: CASSSQGTPYSTDTQYF. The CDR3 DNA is TGCGCCAGCAGCTCCCAAGGGACGCCGTATAGCACAGATACGCAGTATTTT.

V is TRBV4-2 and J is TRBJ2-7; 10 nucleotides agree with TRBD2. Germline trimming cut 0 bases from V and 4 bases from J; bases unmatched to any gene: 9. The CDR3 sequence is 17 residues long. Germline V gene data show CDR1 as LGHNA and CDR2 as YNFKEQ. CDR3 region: CASSQDGLAGVRYEQYF. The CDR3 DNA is TGTGCCAGCAGCCAAGATGGGCTAGCGGGGGTACGTTACGAGCAGTACTTC.

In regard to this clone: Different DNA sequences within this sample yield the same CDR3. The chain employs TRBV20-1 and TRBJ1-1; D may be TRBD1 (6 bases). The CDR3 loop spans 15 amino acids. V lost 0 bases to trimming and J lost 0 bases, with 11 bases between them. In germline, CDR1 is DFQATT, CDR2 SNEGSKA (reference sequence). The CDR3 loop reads CSARDGTSLNTEAFF. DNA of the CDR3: TGCAGTGCTAGAGACGGGACAAGCCTGAACACTGAAGCTTTCTTT.

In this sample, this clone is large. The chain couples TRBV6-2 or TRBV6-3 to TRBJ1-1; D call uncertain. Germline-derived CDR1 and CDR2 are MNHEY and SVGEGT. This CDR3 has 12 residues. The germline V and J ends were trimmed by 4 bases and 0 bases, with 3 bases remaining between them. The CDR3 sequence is CASSLMNTEAFF. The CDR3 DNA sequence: TGTGCCAGCAGTTTAATGAACACTGAAGCTTTCTTT.

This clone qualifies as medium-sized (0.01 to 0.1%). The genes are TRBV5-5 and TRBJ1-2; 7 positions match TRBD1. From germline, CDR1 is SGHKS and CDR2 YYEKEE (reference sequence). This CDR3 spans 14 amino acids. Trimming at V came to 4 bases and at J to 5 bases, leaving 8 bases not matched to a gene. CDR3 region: CASSGRQGPYGYTF. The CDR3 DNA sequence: TGTGCCAGCAGCGGACGACAGGGACCTTATGGCTACACCTTC. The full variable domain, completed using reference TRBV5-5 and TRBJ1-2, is DAGVTQSPTHLIKTRGQQVTLRCSPISGHKSVSWYQQVLGQGPQFIFQYYEKEERGRGNFPDRFSARQFPNYSSELNVNALLLGDSALYLCASSGRQGPYGYTFGSGTRLTVV.

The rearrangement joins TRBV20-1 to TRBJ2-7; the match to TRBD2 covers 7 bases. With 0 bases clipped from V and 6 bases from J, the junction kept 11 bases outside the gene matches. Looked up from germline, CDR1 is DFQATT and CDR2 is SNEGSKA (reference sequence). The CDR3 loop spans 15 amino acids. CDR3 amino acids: CSARDSGPWPGEQYF. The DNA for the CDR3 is TGCAGTGCTAGAGATAGCGGGCCATGGCCGGGCGAGCAGTACTTC.

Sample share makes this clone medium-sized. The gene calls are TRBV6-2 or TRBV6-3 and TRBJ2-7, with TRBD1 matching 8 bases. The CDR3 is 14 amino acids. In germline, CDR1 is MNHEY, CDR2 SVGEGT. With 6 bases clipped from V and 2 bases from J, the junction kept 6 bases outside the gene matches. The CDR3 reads CASRGQVTPYEQYF. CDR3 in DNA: TGTGCCAGCAGGGGACAGGTCACGCCCTACGAGCAGTACTTC.

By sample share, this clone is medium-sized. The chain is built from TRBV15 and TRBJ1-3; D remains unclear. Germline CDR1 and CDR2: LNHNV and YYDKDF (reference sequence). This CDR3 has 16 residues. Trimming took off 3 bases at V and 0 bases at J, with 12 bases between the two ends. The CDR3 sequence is CATSRGRTDSGNTIYF. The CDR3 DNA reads TGTGCCACCAGCAGGGGCCGGACTGACTCTGGAAACACCATATATTTT. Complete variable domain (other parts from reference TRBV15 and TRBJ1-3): DAMVIQNPRYQVTQFGKPVTLSCSQTLNHNVMYWYQQKSSQAPKLLFHYYDKDFNNEADTPDNFQSRRPNTSFCFLDIRSPGLGDTAMYLCATSRGRTDSGNTIYFGEGSWLTVV.

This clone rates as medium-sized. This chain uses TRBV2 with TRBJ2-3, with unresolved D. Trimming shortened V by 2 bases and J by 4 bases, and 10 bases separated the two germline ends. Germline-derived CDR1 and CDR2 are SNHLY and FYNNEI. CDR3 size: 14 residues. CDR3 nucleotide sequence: TGTGCCAGCAGTGAAAGGTGGGCGGCAGATACGCAGTATTTT. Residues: CASSERWAADTQYF. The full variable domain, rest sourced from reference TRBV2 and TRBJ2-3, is EPEVTQTPSHQVTQMGQEVILRCVPISNHLYFYWYRQILGQKVEFLVSFYNNEISEKSEIFDDQFSVERPDGSNFTLKIRSTKLEDSAMYFCASSERWAADTQYFGPGTRLTVL.

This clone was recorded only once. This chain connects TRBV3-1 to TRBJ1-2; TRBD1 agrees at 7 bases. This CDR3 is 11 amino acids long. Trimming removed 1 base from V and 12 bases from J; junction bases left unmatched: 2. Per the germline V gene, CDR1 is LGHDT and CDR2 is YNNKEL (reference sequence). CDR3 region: CASSQGDSHTF. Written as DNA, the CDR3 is TGTGCCAGCAGCCAAGGGGACAGCCACACCTTC.

CDR3 amino acids: CASSFGQGNQPQHF. The CDR3, as DNA: TGTGCCAGCAGCTTCGGACAGGGCAATCAGCCCCAGCATTTT. This chain uses TRBV11-2 with TRBJ1-5; TRBD1 agrees at 7 bases. The CDR3 covers 14 residues. Trimming removed 3 bases from V and 2 bases from J; junction bases left unmatched: 1. The germline V gene has CDR1 SGHAT and CDR2 FQNNGV.

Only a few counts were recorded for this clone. CDR3 sequence (DNA): TGCGCCAGCAGTCATAATGAAAAACTGTTTTTT. The encoded protein is CASSHNEKLFF. The chain carries TRBV10-2 and TRBJ1-4; D is uncertain. V lost 5 bases, J lost 4 bases, and 2 bases lay in between. This CDR3 spans 11 amino acids. The germline V gene has CDR1 WSHSY and CDR2 SAAADI.

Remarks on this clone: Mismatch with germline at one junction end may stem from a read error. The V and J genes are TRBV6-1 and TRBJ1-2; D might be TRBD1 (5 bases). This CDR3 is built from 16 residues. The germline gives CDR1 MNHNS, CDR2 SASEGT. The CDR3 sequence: CAGSTGTSLKGYGYTF. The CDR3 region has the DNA TGTGCCGGCAGTACTGGAACAAGCCTCAAGGGGTACGGCTACACCTTC.